Reported below is one TCR beta chain. Its cognate antigen is unknown. This CDR3 is built from 15 residues. V was cut by 1 base and J by 0 bases, with 10 bases left in between. CDR1 SGHNT and CDR2 YYREEE come from the germline V gene (reference sequence). The repertoire was sequenced with immunoSEQ multiplex PCR; TCRdb's copy has only in-frame clones and lacks some. The profile shows some 9,900 clones, approximately 70% of them singletons. These data are taken from a study of CD4+ T cells in melanoma. Study findings and constraints: In melanoma, neoantigen-specific CD4+ T cells reportedly differed in differentiation state. CD8+ T cell, macrophage and B cell function reportedly correlated with neoantigen-specific CD4+ T cells.

The J gene is TRBJ1-1, the V gene TRBV5-4; D not resolved. This sequence originates from a human donor with melanoma. The sequenced material came from cells from a culture (not recorded whether cultured in vitro). CDR3 nucleotides: TGTGCCAGCAGCTTGTACGAGCGGTTGAACACTGAAGCTTTCTTT. Protein product: CASSLYERLNTEAFF.